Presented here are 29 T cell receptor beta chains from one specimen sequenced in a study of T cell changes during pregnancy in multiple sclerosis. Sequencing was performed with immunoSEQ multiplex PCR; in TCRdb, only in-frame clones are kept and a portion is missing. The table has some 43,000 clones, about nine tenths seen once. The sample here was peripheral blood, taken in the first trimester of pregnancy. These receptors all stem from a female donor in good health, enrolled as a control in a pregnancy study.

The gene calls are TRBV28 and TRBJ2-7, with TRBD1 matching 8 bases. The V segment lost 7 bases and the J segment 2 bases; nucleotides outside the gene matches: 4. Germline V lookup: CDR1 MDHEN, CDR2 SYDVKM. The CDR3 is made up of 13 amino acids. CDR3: CASMAGGPYEQYF. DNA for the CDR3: TGTGCCAGCATGGCAGGGGGCCCCTACGAGCAGTACTTC.

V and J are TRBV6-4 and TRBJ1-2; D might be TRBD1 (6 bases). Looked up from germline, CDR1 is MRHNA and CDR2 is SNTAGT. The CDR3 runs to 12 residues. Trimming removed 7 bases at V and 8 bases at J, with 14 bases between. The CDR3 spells CASTNREGGYTF. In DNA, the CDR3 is TGTGCCAGCACCAACAGGGAGGGAGGCTACACCTTC.

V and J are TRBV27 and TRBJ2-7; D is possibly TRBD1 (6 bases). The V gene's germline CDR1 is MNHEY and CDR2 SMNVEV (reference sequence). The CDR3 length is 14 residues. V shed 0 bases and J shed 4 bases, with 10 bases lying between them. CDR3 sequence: CASSLSTQGYEQYF. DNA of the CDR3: TGTGCCAGCAGTTTATCGACGCAGGGGTACGAGCAGTACTTC.

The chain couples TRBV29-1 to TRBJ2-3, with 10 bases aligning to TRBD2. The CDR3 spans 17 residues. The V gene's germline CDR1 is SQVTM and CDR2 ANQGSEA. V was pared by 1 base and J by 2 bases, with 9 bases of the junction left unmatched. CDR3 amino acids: CSVEASLLAGTTDTQYF. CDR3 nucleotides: TGCAGCGTTGAAGCCTCATTACTAGCGGGGACCACAGATACGCAGTATTTT.

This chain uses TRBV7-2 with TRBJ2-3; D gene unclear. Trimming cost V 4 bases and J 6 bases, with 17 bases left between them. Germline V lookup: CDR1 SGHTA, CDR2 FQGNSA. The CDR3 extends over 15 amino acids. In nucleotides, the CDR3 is TGTGCCAGCAGCTCCCCGGCCGCAAAAGCGGATACGCAGTATTTT. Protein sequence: CASSSPAAKADTQYF.

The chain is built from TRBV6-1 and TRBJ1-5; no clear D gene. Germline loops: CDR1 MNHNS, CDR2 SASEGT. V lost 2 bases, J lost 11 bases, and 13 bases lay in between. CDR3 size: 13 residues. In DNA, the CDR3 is TGTGCCAGCAGTGAATATCAGGACTTCTCCCAGCATTTT. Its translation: CASSEYQDFSQHF.

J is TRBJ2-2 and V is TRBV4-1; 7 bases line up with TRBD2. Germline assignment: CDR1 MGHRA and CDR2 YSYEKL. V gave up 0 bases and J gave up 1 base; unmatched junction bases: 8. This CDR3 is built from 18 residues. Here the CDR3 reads CASSQEGRERGNTGELFF. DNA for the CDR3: TGCGCCAGCAGCCAAGAAGGGCGGGAGAGGGGGAACACCGGGGAGCTGTTTTTT.

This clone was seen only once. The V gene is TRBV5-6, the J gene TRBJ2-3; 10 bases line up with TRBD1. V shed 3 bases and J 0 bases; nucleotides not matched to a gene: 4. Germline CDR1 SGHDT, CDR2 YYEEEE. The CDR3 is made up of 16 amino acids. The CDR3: CASSYWTGGSTDTQYF. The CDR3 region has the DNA TGTGCCAGCAGCTACTGGACAGGGGGTAGCACAGATACGCAGTATTTT.

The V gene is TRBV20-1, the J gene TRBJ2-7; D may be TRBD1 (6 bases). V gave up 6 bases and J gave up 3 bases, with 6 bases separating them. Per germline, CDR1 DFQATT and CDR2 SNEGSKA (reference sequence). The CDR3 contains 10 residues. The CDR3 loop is CSAGGYEQYF. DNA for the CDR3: TGCAGTGCAGGGGGCTACGAGCAGTACTTC.

The CDR3 is CASSLRENTEAFF. The CDR3, as DNA: TGCGCCAGCAGCCTGAGGGAGAACACTGAAGCTTTCTTT. V is TRBV5-1 and J is TRBJ1-1; the D is unclear. This CDR3 has 13 amino acids. V lost 4 bases and J lost 1, with 8 bases in between. In germline, CDR1 is SGHRS, CDR2 YFSETQ.

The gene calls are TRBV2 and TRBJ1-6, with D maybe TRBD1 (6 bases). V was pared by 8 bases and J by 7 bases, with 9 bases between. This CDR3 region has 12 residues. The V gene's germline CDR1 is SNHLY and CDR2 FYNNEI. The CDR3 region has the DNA TGTGCCAGCGTCAGGGGAAATTCACCCCTCCACTTT. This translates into CASVRGNSPLHF. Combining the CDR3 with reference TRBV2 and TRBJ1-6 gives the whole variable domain EPEVTQTPSHQVTQMGQEVILRCVPISNHLYFYWYRQILGQKVEFLVSFYNNEISEKSEIFDDQFSVERPDGSNFTLKIRSTKLEDSAMYFCASVRGNSPLHFGNGTRLTVT.

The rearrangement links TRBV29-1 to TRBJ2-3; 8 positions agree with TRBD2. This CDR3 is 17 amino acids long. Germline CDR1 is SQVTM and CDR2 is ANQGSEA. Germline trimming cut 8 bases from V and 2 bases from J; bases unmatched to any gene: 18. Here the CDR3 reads CSTRGRGLGRSTDTQYF. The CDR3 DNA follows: TGCAGCACGCGGGGTCGGGGACTAGGCCGATCCACAGATACGCAGTATTTT.

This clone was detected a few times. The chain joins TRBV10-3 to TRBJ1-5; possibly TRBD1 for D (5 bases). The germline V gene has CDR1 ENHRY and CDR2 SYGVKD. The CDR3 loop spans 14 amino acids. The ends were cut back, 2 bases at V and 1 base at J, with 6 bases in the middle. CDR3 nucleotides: TGTGCCATCAGTGAGGCAGGGAGCAATCAGCCCCAGCATTTT. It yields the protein CAISEAGSNQPQHF.

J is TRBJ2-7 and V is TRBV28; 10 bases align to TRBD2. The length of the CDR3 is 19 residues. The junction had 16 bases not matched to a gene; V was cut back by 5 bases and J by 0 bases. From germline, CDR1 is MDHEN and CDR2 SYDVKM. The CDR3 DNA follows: TGTGCCAGCAGTCCCCAAATCTCCCTAGCTAGCGGGAGCTCCTACGAGCAGTACTTC. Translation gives CASSPQISLASGSSYEQYF.

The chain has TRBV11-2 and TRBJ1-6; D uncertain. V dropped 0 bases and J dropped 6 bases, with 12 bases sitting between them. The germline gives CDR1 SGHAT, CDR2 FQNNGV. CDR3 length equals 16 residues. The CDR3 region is CASSLDRGTANSPLHF. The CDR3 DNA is TGTGCCAGCAGCTTAGATCGGGGTACAGCTAATTCACCCCTCCACTTT.

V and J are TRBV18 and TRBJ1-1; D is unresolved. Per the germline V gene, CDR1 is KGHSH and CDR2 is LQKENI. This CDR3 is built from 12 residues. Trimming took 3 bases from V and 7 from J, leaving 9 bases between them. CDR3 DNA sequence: TGTGCCAGCTCACCTGCCGGGGTTGAAGCTTTCTTT. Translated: CASSPAGVEAFF.

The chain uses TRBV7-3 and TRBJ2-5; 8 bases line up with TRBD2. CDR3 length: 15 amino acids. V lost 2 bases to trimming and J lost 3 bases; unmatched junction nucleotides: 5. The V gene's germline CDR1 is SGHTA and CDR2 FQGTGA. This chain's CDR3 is CASSLLGGVEETQYF. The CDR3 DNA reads TGTGCCAGCAGCTTACTCGGGGGGGTAGAAGAGACCCAGTACTTC.

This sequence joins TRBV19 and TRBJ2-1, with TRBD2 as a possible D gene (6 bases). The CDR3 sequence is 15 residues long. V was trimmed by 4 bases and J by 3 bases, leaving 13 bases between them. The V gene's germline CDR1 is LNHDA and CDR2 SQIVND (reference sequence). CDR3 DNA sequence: TGTGCCAGTAGTACCCGCGGGGCTTTCTACAATGAGCAGTTCTTC. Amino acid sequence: CASSTRGAFYNEQFF.

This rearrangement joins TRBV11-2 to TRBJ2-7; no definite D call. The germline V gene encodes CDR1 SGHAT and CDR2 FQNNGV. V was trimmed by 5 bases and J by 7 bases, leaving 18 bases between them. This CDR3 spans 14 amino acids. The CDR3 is CASSALVTGLEQYF. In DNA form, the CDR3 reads TGTGCCAGCAGCGCCCTGGTGACGGGTCTGGAGCAGTACTTC.

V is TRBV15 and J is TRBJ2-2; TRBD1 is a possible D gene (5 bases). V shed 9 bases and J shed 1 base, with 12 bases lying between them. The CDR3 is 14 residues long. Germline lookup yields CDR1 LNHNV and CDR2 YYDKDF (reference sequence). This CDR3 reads CATVGQVNTGELFF. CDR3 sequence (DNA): TGTGCCACTGTAGGACAAGTGAACACCGGGGAGCTGTTTTTT.

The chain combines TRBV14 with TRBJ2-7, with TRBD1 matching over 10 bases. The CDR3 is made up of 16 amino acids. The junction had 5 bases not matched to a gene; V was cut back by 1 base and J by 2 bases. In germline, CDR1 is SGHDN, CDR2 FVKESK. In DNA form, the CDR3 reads TGTGCCAGCAGCCAAGGTGGGACAGGGGATCCCTACGAGCAGTACTTC. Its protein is CASSQGGTGDPYEQYF.

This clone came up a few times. CDR3 sequence (DNA): TGTGCCAGTAGTCGACAGGGACTCATGAACACTGAAGCTTTCTTT. It yields the protein CASSRQGLMNTEAFF. This chain uses TRBV19 with TRBJ1-1; 7 bases fit TRBD1. After removal of 5 bases from V and 0 bases from J, the junction contained 6 bases not matched to a gene. Looked up from germline, CDR1 is LNHDA and CDR2 is SQIVND (reference sequence). CDR3 length: 15 amino acids.

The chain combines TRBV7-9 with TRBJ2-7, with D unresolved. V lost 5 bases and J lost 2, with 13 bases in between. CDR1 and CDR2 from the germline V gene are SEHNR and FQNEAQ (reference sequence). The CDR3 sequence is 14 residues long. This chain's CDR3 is CASSPFPFAYEQYF. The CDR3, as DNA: TGTGCCAGCAGCCCTTTTCCTTTCGCCTACGAGCAGTACTTC.

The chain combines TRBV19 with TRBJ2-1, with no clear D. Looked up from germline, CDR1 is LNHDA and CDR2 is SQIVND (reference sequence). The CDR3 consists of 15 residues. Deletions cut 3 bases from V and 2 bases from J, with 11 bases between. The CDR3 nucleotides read TGTGCCAGTAGTATTGTGGGCCAGACCTACAATGAGCAGTTCTTC. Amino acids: CASSIVGQTYNEQFF. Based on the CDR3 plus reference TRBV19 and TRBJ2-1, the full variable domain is DGGITQSPKYLFRKEGQNVTLSCEQNLNHDAMYWYRQDPGQGLRLIYYSQIVNDFQKGDIAEGYSVSREKKESFPLTVTSAQKNPTAFYLCASSIVGQTYNEQFFGPGTRLTVL.

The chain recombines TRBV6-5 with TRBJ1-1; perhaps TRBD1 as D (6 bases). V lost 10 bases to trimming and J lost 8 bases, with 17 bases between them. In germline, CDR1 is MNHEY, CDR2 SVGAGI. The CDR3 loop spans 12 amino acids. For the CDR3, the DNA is TGTGCCACCCGCGACCTAGACAGGGAAGCTTTCTTT. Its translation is CATRDLDREAFF.

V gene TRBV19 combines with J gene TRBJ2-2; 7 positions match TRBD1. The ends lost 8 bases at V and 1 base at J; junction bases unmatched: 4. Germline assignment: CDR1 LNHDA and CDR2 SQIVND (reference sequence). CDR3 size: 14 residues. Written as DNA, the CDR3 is TGTGCCAGTGGGGGACAGATGAACACCGGGGAGCTGTTTTTT. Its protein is CASGGQMNTGELFF.

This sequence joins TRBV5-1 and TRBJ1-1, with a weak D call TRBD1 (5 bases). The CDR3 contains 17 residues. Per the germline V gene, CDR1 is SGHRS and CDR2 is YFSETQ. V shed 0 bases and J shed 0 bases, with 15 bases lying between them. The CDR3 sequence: CASSLGGGRGVNTEAFF. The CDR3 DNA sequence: TGCGCCAGCAGCTTGGGGGGGGGAAGGGGAGTGAACACTGAAGCTTTCTTT. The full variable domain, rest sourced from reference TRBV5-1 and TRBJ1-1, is KAGVTQTPRYLIKTRGQQVTLSCSPISGHRSVSWYQQTPGQGLQFLFEYFSETQRNKGNFPGRFSGRQFSNSRSEMNVSTLELGDSALYLCASSLGGGRGVNTEAFFGQGTRLTVV.

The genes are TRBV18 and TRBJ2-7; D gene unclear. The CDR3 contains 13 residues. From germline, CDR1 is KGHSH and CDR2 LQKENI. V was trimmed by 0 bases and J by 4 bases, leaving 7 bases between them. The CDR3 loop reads CASSPPNMYEQYF. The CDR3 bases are TGTGCCAGCTCACCACCAAACATGTACGAGCAGTACTTC.

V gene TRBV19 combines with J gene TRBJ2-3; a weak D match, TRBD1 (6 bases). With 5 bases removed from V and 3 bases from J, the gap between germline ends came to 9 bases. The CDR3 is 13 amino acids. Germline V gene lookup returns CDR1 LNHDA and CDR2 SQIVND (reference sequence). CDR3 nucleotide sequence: TGTGCCAGTAGTGACACAGGGACAGATACGCAGTATTTT. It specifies CASSDTGTDTQYF.